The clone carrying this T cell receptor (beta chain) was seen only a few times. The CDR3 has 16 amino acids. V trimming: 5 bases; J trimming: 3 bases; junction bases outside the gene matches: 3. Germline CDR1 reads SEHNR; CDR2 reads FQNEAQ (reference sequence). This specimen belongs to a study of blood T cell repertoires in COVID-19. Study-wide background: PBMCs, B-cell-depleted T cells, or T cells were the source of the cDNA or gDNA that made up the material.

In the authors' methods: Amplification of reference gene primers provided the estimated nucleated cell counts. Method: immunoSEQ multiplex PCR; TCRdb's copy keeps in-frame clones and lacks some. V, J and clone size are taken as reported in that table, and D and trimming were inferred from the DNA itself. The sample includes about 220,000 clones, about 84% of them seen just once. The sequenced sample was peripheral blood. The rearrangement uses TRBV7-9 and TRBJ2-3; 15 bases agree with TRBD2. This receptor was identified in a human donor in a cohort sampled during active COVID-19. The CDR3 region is CASSPGTSGGTDTQYF. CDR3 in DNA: TGTGCCAGCAGCCCCGGGACTAGCGGGGGGACAGATACGCAGTATTTT.